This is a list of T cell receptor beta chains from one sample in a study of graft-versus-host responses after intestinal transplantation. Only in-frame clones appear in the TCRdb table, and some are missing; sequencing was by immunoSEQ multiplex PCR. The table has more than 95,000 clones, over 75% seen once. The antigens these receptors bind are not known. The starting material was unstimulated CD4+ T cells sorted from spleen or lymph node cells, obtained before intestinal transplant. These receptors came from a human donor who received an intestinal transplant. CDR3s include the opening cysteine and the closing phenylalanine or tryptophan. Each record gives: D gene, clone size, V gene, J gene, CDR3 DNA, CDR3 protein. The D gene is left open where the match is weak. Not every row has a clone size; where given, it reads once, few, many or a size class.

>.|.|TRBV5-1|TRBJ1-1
TGCGCCAGCAGCTTGGGCCTCGGAACTGAAGCTTTCTTT
CASSLGLGTEAFF
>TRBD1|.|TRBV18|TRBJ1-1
TGTGCCAGCTCACCTTCTATGGACAGGCTCTACACTGAAGCTTTCTTT
CASSPSMDRLYTEAFF
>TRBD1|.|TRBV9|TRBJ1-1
TGTGCCAGCAGCCCCTACGGACAGGGCTTGACTGAAGCTTTCTTT
CASSPYGQGLTEAFF
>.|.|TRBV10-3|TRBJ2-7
TGTGCCATCAGCAAAACCAACGACAACTACGAGCAGTACTTC
CAISKTNDNYEQYF
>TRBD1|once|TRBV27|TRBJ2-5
TGTGCCAGCAGTTCGGGACAGGGCGTCCAAGAGACCCAGTACTTC
CASSSGQGVQETQYF
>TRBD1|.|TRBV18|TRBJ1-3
TGTGCCAGCTCACCACTGACAGGGGGCTCGGACACCATATATTTT
CASSPLTGGSDTIYF
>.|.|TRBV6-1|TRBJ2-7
TGTGCCAGCAGTTCGTACGTCGAGCAGTACTTC
CASSSYVEQYF
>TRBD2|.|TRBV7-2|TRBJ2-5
TGTGCCAGCAGCCCCCCCAGGCGGGGGGGTGCTGAGACCCAGTACTTC
CASSPPRRGGAETQYF
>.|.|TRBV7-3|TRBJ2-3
TGTGCCAGCAGCTTCGGTGAATTGGGGTCTAGCACAGATACGCAGTATTTT
CASSFGELGSSTDTQYF
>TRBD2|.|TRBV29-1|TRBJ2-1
TGCAGCGTTGTAGGCGGGGGGGCCTACAATGAGCAGTTCTTC
CSVVGGGAYNEQFF
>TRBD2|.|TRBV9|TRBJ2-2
TGTGCCAGCAGCGTACCGGGAGGAGGCACCGGGGAGCTGTTTTTT
CASSVPGGGTGELFF
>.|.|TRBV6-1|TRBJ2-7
TGTGCCAGCAGTGAACAGGGCTCCTACGAGCAGTACTTC
CASSEQGSYEQYF
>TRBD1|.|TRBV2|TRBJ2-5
TGTGCCAGCAGTGCTACAGGGGTAGAGACCCAGTACTTC
CASSATGVETQYF
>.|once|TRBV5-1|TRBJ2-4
TGCGCCAGCAGCTCCTACAGGGGGGGAGACATTCAGTACTTC
CASSSYRGGDIQYF
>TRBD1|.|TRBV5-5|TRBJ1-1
TGTGCCAGCCGCCGGGACAGGGGGTCTGTGACTGAAGCTTTCTTT
CASRRDRGSVTEAFF